This TCR beta chain is drawn from a study of blood T cell repertoires in COVID-19. Study in general: The study drew acute and convalescent COVID-19 samples from the United States, Italy and Spain.

CDR1 and CDR2 (germline): MNHEY, SVGAGI. The CDR3 covers 14 residues. Original processing notes: Counts of nucleated cells, estimated from reference gene primer amplification, were obtained. Produced via immunoSEQ multiplex PCR; TCRdb's table is partial and in-frame only. The DNA was the basis for D and trimming; V, J and clone size are from that table. The sample carries fewer than 500,000 clones, around nine tenths recorded once. Of note for this clone: One junction end disagrees with the germline gene, perhaps due to a read error. The sample has other DNA sequences that encode this CDR3 too.

The TCR comes from a woman under 40 with acute or convalescent COVID-19. The sequenced sample was peripheral blood. This rearrangement joins TRBV6-5 to TRBJ2-7; 7 bases are shared with TRBD2. The CDR3 loop reads CASSYSGKTYEQYF. Here the CDR3 DNA reads TGCGCCAGCAGTTACAGCGGGAAAACATACGAGCAGTACTTC.